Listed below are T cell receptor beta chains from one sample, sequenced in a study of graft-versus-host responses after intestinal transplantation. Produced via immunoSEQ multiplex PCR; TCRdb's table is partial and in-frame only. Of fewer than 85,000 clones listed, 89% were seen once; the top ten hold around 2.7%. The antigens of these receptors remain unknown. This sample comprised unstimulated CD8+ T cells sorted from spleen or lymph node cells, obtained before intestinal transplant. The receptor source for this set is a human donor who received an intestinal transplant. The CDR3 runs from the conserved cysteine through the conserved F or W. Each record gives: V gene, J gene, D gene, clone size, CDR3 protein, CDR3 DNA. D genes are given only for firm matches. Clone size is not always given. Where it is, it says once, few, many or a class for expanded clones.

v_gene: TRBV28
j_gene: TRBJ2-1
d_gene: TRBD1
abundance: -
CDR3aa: CASFPGTGDEQFF
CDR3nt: TGTGCCAGCTTTCCAGGGACAGGGGATGAGCAGTTCTTC

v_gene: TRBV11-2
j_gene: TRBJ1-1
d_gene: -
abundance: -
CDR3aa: CASSLAFREQGAFF
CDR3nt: TGTGCCAGCAGCTTAGCATTCAGGGAACAGGGAGCTTTCTTT

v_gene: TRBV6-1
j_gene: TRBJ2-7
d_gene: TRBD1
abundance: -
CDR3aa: CASSEGTGGLYEQYF
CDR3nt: TGTGCCAGCAGTGAAGGGACAGGGGGGCTGTACGAGCAGTACTTC

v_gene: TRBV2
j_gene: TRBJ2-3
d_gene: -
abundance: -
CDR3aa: CASRVTGNTDTQYF
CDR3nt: TGTGCCAGCAGAGTAACAGGGAACACAGATACGCAGTATTTT

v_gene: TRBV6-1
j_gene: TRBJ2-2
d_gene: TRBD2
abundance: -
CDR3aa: CASSEWREITGELFF
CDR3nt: TGTGCCAGCAGTGAATGGCGGGAGATCACCGGGGAGCTGTTTTTT

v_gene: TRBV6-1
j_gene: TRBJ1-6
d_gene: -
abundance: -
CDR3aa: CASRGRHTNNSPLHF
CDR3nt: TGTGCCAGCAGGGGGAGACACACAAATAATTCACCCCTCCACTTT

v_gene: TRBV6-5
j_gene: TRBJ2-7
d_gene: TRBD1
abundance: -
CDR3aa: CASSLTGGWVYEQYF
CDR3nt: TGTGCCAGCAGCCTTACAGGGGGCTGGGTGTACGAGCAGTACTTC

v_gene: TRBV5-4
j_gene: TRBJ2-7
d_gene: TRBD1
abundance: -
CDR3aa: CASSTGVGEQYF
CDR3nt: TGTGCCAGCAGCACAGGGGTGGGCGAGCAGTACTTC

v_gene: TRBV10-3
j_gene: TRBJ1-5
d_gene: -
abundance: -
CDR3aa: CAISESRTDYQPQHF
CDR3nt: TGTGCCATCAGTGAGTCTAGGACAGACTATCAGCCCCAGCATTTT

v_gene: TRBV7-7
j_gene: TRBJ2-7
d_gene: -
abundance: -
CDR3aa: CASSPGLGVYEQYF
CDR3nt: TGTGCTAGCAGTCCGGGACTGGGGGTCTACGAGCAGTACTTC

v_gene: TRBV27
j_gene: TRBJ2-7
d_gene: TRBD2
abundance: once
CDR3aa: CASSSGASYEQYF
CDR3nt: TGTGCCAGCTCTAGCGGTGCATCCTACGAGCAGTACTTC

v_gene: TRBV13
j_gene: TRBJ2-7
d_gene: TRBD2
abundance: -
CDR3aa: CASSNGGGYYEQYF
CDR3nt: TGTGCCAGCAGCAACGGGGGGGGGTACTACGAGCAGTACTTC

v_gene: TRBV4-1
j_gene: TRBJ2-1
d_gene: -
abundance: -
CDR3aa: CATGLFPSSYNEQFF
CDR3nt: TGCGCCACAGGACTTTTCCCGAGCTCCTACAATGAGCAGTTCTTC

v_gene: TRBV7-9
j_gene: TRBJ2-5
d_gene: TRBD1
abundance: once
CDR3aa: CASSPDRDRETQYF
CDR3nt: TGTGCCAGCAGCCCAGACAGGGACAGAGAGACCCAGTACTTC

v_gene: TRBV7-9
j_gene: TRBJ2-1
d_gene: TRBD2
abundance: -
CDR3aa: CASSLSGSSYNEQFF
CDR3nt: TGTGCCAGCAGCCTGAGCGGGAGCTCCTACAATGAGCAGTTCTTC

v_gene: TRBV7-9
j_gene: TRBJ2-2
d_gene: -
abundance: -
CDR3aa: CASSRGLILTPNTGELFF
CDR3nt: TGTGCCAGCAGCCGGGGGTTGATTTTAACACCGAACACCGGGGAGCTGTTTTTT

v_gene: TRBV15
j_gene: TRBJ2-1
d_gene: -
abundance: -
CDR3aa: CATSRFQGIPSDEQFF
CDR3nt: TGTGCCACCAGCCGATTTCAGGGGATCCCCTCCGATGAGCAGTTCTTC

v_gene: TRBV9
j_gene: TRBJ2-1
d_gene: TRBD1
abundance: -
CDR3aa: CASSAPGTGNEQFF
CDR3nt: TGTGCCAGCAGTGCCCCCGGGACAGGGAATGAGCAGTTCTTC

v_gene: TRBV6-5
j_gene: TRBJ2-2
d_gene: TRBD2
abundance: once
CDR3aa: CASSYSGGRGTGELFF
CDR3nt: TGTGCCAGCAGTTACTCGGGAGGGAGAGGGACCGGGGAGTTGTTTTTT

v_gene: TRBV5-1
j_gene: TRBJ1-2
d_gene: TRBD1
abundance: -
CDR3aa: CASSPRAGGLYGYTF
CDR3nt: TGCGCCAGCAGCCCCCGGGCAGGGGGCCTCTATGGCTACACCTTC

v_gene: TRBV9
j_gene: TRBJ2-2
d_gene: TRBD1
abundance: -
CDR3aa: CASSVPGSGGANTGELFF
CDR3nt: TGTGCCAGCAGCGTCCCAGGCTCAGGGGGTGCGAACACCGGGGAGCTGTTTTTT

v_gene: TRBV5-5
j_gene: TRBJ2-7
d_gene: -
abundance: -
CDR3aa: CASSVIFTGLKSYEQYF
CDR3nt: TGTGCCAGCAGCGTAATCTTCACAGGGCTTAAATCCTACGAGCAGTACTTC

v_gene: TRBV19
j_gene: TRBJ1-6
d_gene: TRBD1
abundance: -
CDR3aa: CASSWGQAYNSPLHF
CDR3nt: TGTGCCAGTAGTTGGGGACAGGCCTATAATTCACCCCTCCACTTT

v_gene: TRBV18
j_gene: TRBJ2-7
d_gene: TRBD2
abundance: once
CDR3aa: CASSGDLYSGSYEQYF
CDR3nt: TGTGCCAGCTCCGGAGACCTTTATAGCGGGAGCTACGAGCAGTACTTC

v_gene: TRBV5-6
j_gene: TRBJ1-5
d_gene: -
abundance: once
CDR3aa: CASSFGDLQPQHF
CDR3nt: TGTGCCAGCAGCTTTGGGGACTTACAGCCCCAGCATTTT

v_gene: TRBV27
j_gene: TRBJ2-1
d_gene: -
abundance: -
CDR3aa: CASSLGQGHEQFF
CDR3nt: TGTGCCAGCAGTTTAGGGCAGGGCCATGAGCAGTTCTTC

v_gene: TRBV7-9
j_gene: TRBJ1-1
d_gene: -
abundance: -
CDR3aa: CASSLDPSGTEAFF
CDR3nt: TGTGCCAGCAGCTTAGATCCTTCGGGTACTGAAGCTTTCTTT

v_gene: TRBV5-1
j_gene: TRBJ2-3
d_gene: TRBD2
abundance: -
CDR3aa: CASSQSGTSGGTDTQYF
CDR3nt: TGCGCCAGCAGCCAGAGCGGGACTAGCGGGGGGACAGATACGCAGTATTTT

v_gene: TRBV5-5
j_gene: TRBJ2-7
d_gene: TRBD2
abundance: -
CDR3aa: CASSASGSYEQYF
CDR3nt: TGTGCCAGCAGTGCTAGCGGTTCCTACGAGCAGTACTTC

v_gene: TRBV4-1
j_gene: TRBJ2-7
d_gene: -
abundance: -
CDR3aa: CASSQDRQGNYEQYF
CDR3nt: TGCGCCAGCAGCCAAGATCGGCAGGGGAACTACGAGCAGTACTTC

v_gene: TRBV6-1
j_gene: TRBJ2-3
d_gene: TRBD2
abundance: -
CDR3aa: CASSELGIAGNTDTQYF
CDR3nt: TGTGCCAGCAGTGAATTAGGGATAGCGGGGAATACAGATACGCAGTATTTT

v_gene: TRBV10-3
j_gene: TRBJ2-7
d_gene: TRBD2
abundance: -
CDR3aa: CAISDDSSGRSHEQYF
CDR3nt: TGTGCCATCAGTGATGACTCTAGCGGGAGATCCCACGAGCAGTACTTC

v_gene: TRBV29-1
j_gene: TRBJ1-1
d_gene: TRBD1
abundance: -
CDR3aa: CSVEDLGQGHPFEAFF
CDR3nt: TGCAGCGTTGAAGACCTTGGACAGGGCCACCCATTTGAAGCTTTCTTT

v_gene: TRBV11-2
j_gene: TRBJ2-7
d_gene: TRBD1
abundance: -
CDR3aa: CASSLVGTGGYEQYF
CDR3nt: TGTGCCAGCAGCTTAGTCGGGACAGGGGGTTACGAGCAGTACTTC

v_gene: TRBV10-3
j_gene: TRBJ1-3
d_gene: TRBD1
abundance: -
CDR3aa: CAISPGQGMINTIYF
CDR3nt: TGTGCCATCAGTCCAGGACAGGGCATGATAAACACCATATATTTT

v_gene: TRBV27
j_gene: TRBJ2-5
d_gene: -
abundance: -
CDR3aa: CASSLIRHAAQYF
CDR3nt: TGTGCCAGCAGCCTAATCCGGCATGCGGCCCAGTACTTC

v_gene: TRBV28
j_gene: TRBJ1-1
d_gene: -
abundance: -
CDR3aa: CASSLPQGVARVDTEAFF
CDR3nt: TGTGCCAGCAGTCTACCACAGGGTGTGGCGAGGGTGGACACTGAAGCTTTCTTT

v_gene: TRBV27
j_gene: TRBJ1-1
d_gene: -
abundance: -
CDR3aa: CASSLGAGNTEAFF
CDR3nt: TGTGCCAGCAGTTTAGGGGCAGGCAACACTGAAGCTTTCTTT

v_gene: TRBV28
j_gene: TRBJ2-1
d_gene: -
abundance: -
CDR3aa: CASSNWGDWTGTYNEQFF
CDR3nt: TGTGCCAGCAGCAACTGGGGAGATTGGACGGGGACCTACAATGAGCAGTTCTTC

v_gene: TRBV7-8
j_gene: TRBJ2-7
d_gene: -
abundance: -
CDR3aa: CASSLNFGPTDEQYF
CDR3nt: TGTGCCAGCAGCTTGAACTTTGGGCCGACCGACGAGCAGTACTTC

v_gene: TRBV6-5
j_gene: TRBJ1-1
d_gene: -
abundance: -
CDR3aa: CASGVHGTEAFF
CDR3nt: TGTGCCAGCGGCGTGCACGGGACTGAAGCTTTCTTT

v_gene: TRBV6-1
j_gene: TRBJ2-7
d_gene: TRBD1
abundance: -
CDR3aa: CASRDREGAYEQYF
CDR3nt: TGTGCCAGCCGGGACAGGGAAGGGGCCTACGAGCAGTACTTC

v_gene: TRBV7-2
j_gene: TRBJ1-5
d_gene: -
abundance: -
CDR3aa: CASSFGGGQPQHF
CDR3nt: TGTGCCAGCAGCTTTGGGGGCGGTCAGCCCCAGCATTTT

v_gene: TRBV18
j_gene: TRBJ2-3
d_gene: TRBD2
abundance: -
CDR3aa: CASSPRYVSGRVQYF
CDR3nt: TGTGCCAGCTCACCACGATACGTAAGCGGGAGGGTGCAGTATTTT